These 8 T cell receptor beta chains share one sample of origin, sequenced in a study of Graves' ophthalmopathy and Graves' hyperthyroidism. For repertoire sequencing, the TCR beta CDR3 regions were amplified from RNA transcripts. Following a first-round RT-PCR that used HTBI primers, a second-round multiplex PCR was carried out. TCRdb re-analysed the multiplex PCR reads in MiXCR, keeping a single row per CDR3 protein. The sample includes about 740,000 distinct CDR3 sequences, 35% to 50% of them seen just once. Sequenced input: peripheral blood. All receptors come from an adult man with Graves' ophthalmopathy.

This clonotype was detected many times. The chain couples TRBV7-3 to TRBJ2-7, with unresolved D. Trimming took 5 bases from V and 6 from J, leaving 26 bases between them. The length of the CDR3 is 17 residues. Germline V gene lookup returns CDR1 SGHTA and CDR2 FQGTGA. CDR3 DNA sequence: TGTGCCAGCAGCACTGATCCACACAATCAAGACCGCGGCGAGCAGTACTTC. Protein product: CASSTDPHNQDRGEQYF.

This clonotype was found once. The chain carries TRBV29-1 and TRBJ2-2; either TRBD1 or TRBD2 may fit D (5 bases each). The V end lost 7 bases, the J end lost 2 bases, and 20 bases lay between the germline ends. The CDR3 sequence is 16 residues long. Germline assignment: CDR1 SQVTM and CDR2 ANQGSEA. The DNA of the CDR3 is TGCAGCGCTGGGGCGATAGCGTCTGGAAACACCGGGGAGCTGTTTTTT. The encoded protein is CSAGAIASGNTGELFF.

The table lists this clonotype with many counts. The chain combines TRBV5-5 with TRBJ1-5; the D is unclear. The CDR3 has 16 amino acids. V was cut by 0 bases and J by 2 bases, with 12 bases left in between. Looked up from germline, CDR1 is SGHKS and CDR2 is YYEKEE (reference sequence). CDR3 DNA: TGTGCCAGCAGCTTGGGAGCAGGCATCGGCAATCAGCCCCAGCATTTT. Translated, it gives CASSLGAGIGNQPQHF.

V and J are TRBV7-8 and TRBJ1-6; D gene unclear. Trimming pared 4 bases from V and 8 bases from J, leaving 9 bases between. The CDR3 runs 13 residues. Germline V gives CDR1 SGHVS, CDR2 FQNEAQ. The CDR3 loop is CASSSGLHSPLHF. CDR3 DNA sequence: TGTGCCAGCAGCTCGGGATTGCATTCACCCCTCCACTTT. The full variable domain, its missing parts supplied by reference TRBV7-8 and TRBJ1-6, is GAGVSQSPRYKVAKRGQDVALRCDPISGHVSLFWYQQALGQGPEFLTYFQNEAQLDKSGLPSDRFFAERPEGSVSTLKIQRTQQEDSAVYLCASSSGLHSPLHFGNGTRLTVT.

The rearrangement joins TRBV24-1 to TRBJ1-5; D call uncertain. The V end was cut by 4 bases, the J end by 14 bases, with 20 bases between. Germline V gene sequence: CDR1 KGHDR, CDR2 SFDVKD. The CDR3 has 14 amino acids. The CDR3 reads CATSDPEGTTYEHF. The CDR3 nucleotides read TGTGCCACCAGTGACCCCGAGGGAACAACCTACGAGCATTTT.

The V gene is TRBV6-1, the J gene TRBJ2-5; tentative D call: TRBD1 (6 bases). V shed 5 bases and J shed 5 bases, with 15 bases lying between them. The germline gives CDR1 MNHNS, CDR2 SASEGT. The CDR3 runs 14 residues. Written as DNA, the CDR3 is TGTGCCAGCAGTTTAGAGCATAGGGGGGAGACCCAGTACTTC. Its protein is CASSLEHRGETQYF.

The chain carries TRBV19 and TRBJ1-1; D is unclear. This CDR3 is 13 amino acids long. V lost 11 bases, J lost 3 bases, and 16 bases lay in between. Germline assignment: CDR1 LNHDA and CDR2 SQIVND (reference sequence). The CDR3 DNA reads TGTGCCGGCAGTCTCACGGGATACACTGAAGCTTTCTTT. It encodes CAGSLTGYTEAFF.

This rearrangement joins TRBV7-9 to TRBJ1-1, with TRBD1 as a possible D gene (5 bases). Germline lookup yields CDR1 SEHNR and CDR2 FQNEAQ (reference sequence). The CDR3 is made up of 12 amino acids. The germline V and J ends were trimmed by 4 bases and 6 bases, with 9 bases remaining between them. CDR3 amino acids: CASSSGTAEAFF. The CDR3 coding sequence is TGTGCCAGCAGCTCCGGGACGGCTGAAGCTTTCTTT. Full variable domain (remainder filled in from reference TRBV7-9 and TRBJ1-1): DTGVSQNPRHKITKRGQNVTFRCDPISEHNRLYWYRQTLGQGPEFLTYFQNEAQLEKSRLLSDRFSAERPKGSFSTLEIQRTEQGDSAMYLCASSSGTAEAFFGQGTRLTVV.